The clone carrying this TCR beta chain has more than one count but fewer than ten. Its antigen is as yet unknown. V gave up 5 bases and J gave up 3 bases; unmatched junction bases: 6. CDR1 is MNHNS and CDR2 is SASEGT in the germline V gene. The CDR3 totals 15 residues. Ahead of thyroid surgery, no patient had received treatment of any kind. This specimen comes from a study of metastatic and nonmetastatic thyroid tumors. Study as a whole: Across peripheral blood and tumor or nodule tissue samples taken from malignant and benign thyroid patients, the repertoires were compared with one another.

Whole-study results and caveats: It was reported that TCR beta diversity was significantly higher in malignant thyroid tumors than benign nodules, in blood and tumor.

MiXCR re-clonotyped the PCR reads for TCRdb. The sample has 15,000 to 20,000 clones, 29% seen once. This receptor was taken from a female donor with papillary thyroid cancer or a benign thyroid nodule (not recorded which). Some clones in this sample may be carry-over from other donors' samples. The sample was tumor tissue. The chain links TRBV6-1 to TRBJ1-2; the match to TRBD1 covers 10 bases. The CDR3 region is CASSLRGQGYYGYTF. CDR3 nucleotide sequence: TGTGCCAGCAGTCTCCGGGGACAGGGGTACTATGGCTACACCTTC.